This is a list of T cell receptor beta chains from one sample in a study of beta chain features in type 1 diabetes. Assay: immunoSEQ multiplex PCR; the TCRdb copy retains only in-frame clones and omits some. Here the sample spans 300,000 to 350,000 clones, roughly 14% being singletons. Sequenced material: naive CD4+ T cells from blood. The receptors were sampled from a woman aged 18-29 years with type 1 diabetes. The CDR3 runs from the conserved cysteine through the conserved F or W. The order of the fields is V gene, clone size, D gene, J gene, CDR3 DNA, CDR3 protein. The D gene is left open where the match is weak. Expanded clones get a size class; other rows say once, few or many, or leave the size out.

V: TRBV30; size: few; D: .; J: TRBJ1-2; DNA: TGTGCCCGAGCAGGGTATTTCGGCTACACCTTC; CDR3: CARAGYFGYTF
V: TRBV7-9; size: .; D: TRBD1; J: TRBJ1-5; DNA: TGTGCCAGCAGCTCCCAACAGGGGGCGAATCAGCCCCAGCATTTT; CDR3: CASSSQQGANQPQHF
V: TRBV28; size: few; D: .; J: TRBJ2-1; DNA: TGTGCCAGCAACCGTAAGGGGAATGAGCAGTTCTTC; CDR3: CASNRKGNEQFF
V: TRBV2; size: few; D: .; J: TRBJ2-7; DNA: TGTGCCAGCAGTGATCAGGGATCAGAATACGAGCAGTACTTC; CDR3: CASSDQGSEYEQYF
V: TRBV5-1; size: few; D: .; J: TRBJ2-3; DNA: TGCGCCAGCAGCTTGGGGGGCAGGGCAGATACGCAGTATTTT; CDR3: CASSLGGRADTQYF
V: TRBV5-1; size: few; D: .; J: TRBJ1-1; DNA: TGCGCCAGCAGCTTGTGGGGTGAAGGGGGAGCTTTCTTT; CDR3: CASSLWGEGGAFF
V: TRBV18; size: .; D: TRBD1; J: TRBJ1-2; DNA: TGTGCCAGCTCACCGACTTTGGACAGGTCAAACTATGGCTACACCTTC; CDR3: CASSPTLDRSNYGYTF
V: TRBV5-1; size: few; D: .; J: TRBJ2-1; DNA: TGCGCCAGCAGCTTGCGCGGGGTCTACAATGAGCAGTTCTTC; CDR3: CASSLRGVYNEQFF
V: TRBV7-3; size: .; D: TRBD2; J: TRBJ2-1; DNA: TGTGCCAGCAGCGGGACAGCGGGGGGAACTGACAATGAGCAGTTCTTC; CDR3: CASSGTAGGTDNEQFF
V: TRBV28; size: few; D: TRBD1; J: TRBJ2-3; DNA: TGTGCCACCAACAACCGGGACAGGGATACGCAGTATTTT; CDR3: CATNNRDRDTQYF
V: TRBV21-1; size: few; D: .; J: TRBJ2-7; DNA: TGTGCCAGCAGCTCAAAAAGAGGGCCCGACAGGAGCGGCTACGAGCAGTACTTC; CDR3: CASSSKRGPDRSGYEQYF
V: TRBV18; size: few; D: .; J: TRBJ1-2; DNA: TGTGCCAGCTCACCATCGGGCCAACAGGGCAACTATGGCTACACCTTC; CDR3: CASSPSGQQGNYGYTF
V: TRBV28; size: .; D: .; J: TRBJ2-4; DNA: TGTGCCAGCAGTTTAAATGTCGGGAGTGGAGCCAAAAACATTCAGTACTTC; CDR3: CASSLNVGSGAKNIQYF
V: TRBV23-1; size: many; D: TRBD1; J: TRBJ2-1; DNA: TGCGCCAGCAGCCATTCGAGGGGGCTGGGCCCAGCGGACAATGAGCAGTTCTTC; CDR3: CASSHSRGLGPADNEQFF
V: TRBV4-1; size: .; D: .; J: TRBJ2-3; DNA: TGCGCCAGCAGCCAAGATGGGGCAGGGGAGTTGACAGATACGCAGTATTTT; CDR3: CASSQDGAGELTDTQYF
V: TRBV9; size: few; D: .; J: TRBJ1-1; DNA: TGTGCCAGCAGCGCGACAGGGAACACTGAAGCTTTCTTT; CDR3: CASSATGNTEAFF
V: TRBV7-2; size: few; D: TRBD1; J: TRBJ2-3; DNA: TGTGCCAGCAGCCTGGGACAGGAGGGTACGCAGTATTTT; CDR3: CASSLGQEGTQYF
V: TRBV11-2; size: .; D: .; J: TRBJ1-1; DNA: TGTGCCAGCAGCTTACCGAGGACAGTGAACACTGAAGCTTTCTTT; CDR3: CASSLPRTVNTEAFF
V: TRBV10-2; size: few; D: .; J: TRBJ2-1; DNA: TGCGCCAGCAGTGACGGGGGGCGCAATGAGCAGTTCTTC; CDR3: CASSDGGRNEQFF
V: TRBV18; size: .; D: .; J: TRBJ1-2; DNA: TGTGCCAGCTCACCCGCAGGGATTGACTATGGCTACACCTTC; CDR3: CASSPAGIDYGYTF